This T cell receptor beta chain was observed in a study of cytomegalovirus exposure and HLA in healthy donors. Whole-study context: Under 90% of 398 genotyped donors fell in the Caucasian-associated ancestry cluster.

V was clipped by 4 bases and J by 5 bases; unmatched bases: 7. This CDR3 spans 14 amino acids. The germline gives CDR1 SGHTS, CDR2 YDEGEE. Primers included in the PCR were 60 Vbeta and 13 Jbeta primers. Produced via immunoSEQ multiplex PCR; TCRdb's table is partial and in-frame only. The repertoire includes about 160,000 clones, roughly 85% of them detected once, and 1.3% sits in the top ten. This clone was seen a handful of times. The chain employs TRBV5-8 and TRBJ1-1; TRBD1 matches 8 bases. This TCR was recovered from a woman aged 45 to 65 in good health and CMV-seronegative. Sequencing was done on a sample of PBMCs. The CDR3 coding sequence is TGTGCCAGCAGCCAACTACAGGGGGAGACTGAAGCTTTCTTT. This translates into CASSQLQGETEAFF.